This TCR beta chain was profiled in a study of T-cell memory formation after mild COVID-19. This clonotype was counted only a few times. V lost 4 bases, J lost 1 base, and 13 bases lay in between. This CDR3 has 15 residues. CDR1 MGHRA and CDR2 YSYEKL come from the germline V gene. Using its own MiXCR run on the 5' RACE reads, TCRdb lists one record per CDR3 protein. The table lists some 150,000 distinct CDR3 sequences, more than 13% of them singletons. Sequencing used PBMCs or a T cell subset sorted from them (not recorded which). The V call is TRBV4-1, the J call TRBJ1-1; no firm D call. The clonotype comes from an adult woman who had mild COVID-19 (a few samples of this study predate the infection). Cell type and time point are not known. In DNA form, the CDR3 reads TGCGCCAGCAGCCCATATCTGGACGGGAACACTGAAGCTTTCTTT. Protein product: CASSPYLDGNTEAFF.